The subject of this entry is one T cell receptor beta chain. Germline V gene data show CDR1 as SGHVS and CDR2 as FQNEAQ. This CDR3 region has 18 residues. Deletions cut 4 bases from V and 4 bases from J, with 24 bases between. This specimen belongs to a study of CD8 T cells in ankylosing spondylitis. TCRdb re-derived calls from the 5' RACE reads in MiXCR, one entry per CDR3 protein. Found here are approximately 150,000 distinct CDR3 sequences, about 42% of them singletons; the top ten hold approximately 14%. The origin of this receptor is a male donor with ankylosing spondylitis. Sequenced: synovial fluid, either unsorted or a sorted T cell fraction (not recorded which). V usage is TRBV7-8 and J usage is TRBJ2-3; D assignment may be TRBD1 or TRBD2 (5 bases each). The DNA for the CDR3 is TGTGCCAGCAGCTCTAGCTGGGGCGGCGCAACGGCGGCAGATACGCAGTATTTT. As protein: CASSSSWGGATAADTQYF.